This TCR beta chain was found in a study of cytomegalovirus exposure and HLA in healthy donors. The PCR was carried out with 60 Vbeta primers and 13 Jbeta primers. Profiling relied on immunoSEQ multiplex PCR, and the TCRdb table lists in-frame clones only, not all of them. This repertoire shows approximately 170,000 clones, roughly three quarters found once; its top ten account for about 1.6%. This clone was picked up a small number of times. The source material was PBMCs. The TCR originated in a woman aged 18-29 years in good health and CMV-seronegative.

CDR3 protein: CAWSVSGNEQFF. The CDR3 DNA reads as TGTGCCTGGAGTGTTAGCGGCAATGAGCAGTTCTTC. The chain joins TRBV30 to TRBJ2-1, with a tentative D call TRBD2 (6 bases). Trimming stripped 0 bases from V and 6 bases from J, with 6 bases between. This CDR3 spans 12 amino acids. Germline V gene lookup returns CDR1 GTSNPN and CDR2 SVGIG (reference sequence). Full variable domain (missing parts from reference TRBV30 and TRBJ2-1): SQTIHQWPATLVQPVGSPLSLECTVEGTSNPNLYWYRQAAGRGLQLLFYSVGIGQISSEVPQNLSASRPQDRQFILSSKKLLLSDSGFYLCAWSVSGNEQFFGPGTRLTVL.